The sequence of this T cell receptor (beta chain) was determined in a study of blood T cell repertoires in COVID-19. V shed 8 bases and J shed 2 bases, with 6 bases lying between them. Germline V lookup: CDR1 MNHEY, CDR2 SVGAGI. This CDR3 has 11 amino acids. Each participant's cohort was designated according to participant-reported clinical history. For recovered donors of Cohort 3, there were two negative PCRs, clearance, or symptom resolution. Clones were sequenced by immunoSEQ multiplex PCR, and TCRdb holds only the in-frame ones, with some missing. The top ten hold 15% to 17% of the sample, which has 260,000 or so clones, more than 75% seen once. With regard to this clone: Other DNA sequences in the sample encode the same CDR3.

The origin of this receptor is a man between 18 and 29 years old who had recovered from COVID-19. The sample comprised PBMCs or T cells enriched from blood (not recorded which). This chain uses TRBV6-5 with TRBJ1-2, with D perhaps matching TRBD1 (6 bases). This chain's CDR3 is CASQGNYGYTF. In DNA form, the CDR3 reads TGTGCCAGCCAGGGGAACTATGGCTACACCTTC.